This T cell receptor beta chain was documented in a study of control samples from healthy donors and cancer patients. Per germline, CDR1 MNHEY and CDR2 SMNVEV (reference sequence). V was clipped by 3 bases and J by 8 bases, with 5 bases between them. The CDR3 is 11 residues long. Method: immunoSEQ multiplex PCR; TCRdb's copy keeps in-frame clones and lacks some. The table for this sample gives about 200,000 clones. The source material was blood. The sequence was collected from a woman in her twenties or thirties in good health. V gene TRBV27 combines with J gene TRBJ2-1; D remains ambiguous. CDR3 bases: TGTGCCAGCAGTTTGGGGTATGAGCAGTTCTTC. It yields the protein CASSLGYEQFF.